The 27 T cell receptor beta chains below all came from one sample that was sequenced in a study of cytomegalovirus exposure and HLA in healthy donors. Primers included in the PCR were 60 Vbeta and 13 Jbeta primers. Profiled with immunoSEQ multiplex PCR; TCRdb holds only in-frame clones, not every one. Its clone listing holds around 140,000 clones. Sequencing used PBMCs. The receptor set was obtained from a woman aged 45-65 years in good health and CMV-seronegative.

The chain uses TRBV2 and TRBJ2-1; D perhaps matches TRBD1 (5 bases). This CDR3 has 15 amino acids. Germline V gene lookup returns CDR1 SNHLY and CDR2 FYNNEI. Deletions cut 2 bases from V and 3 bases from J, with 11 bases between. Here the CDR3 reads CASSERQQDYNEQFF. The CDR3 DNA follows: TGTGCCAGCAGTGAAAGGCAACAGGACTACAATGAGCAGTTCTTC.

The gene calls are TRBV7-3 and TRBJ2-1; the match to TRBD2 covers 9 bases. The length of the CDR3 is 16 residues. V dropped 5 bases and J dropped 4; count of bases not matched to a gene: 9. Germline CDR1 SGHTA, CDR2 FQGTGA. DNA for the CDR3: TGTGCCAGCAGCCCTACGAGTCTAGCGGGGTACAATGAGCAGTTCTTC. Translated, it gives CASSPTSLAGYNEQFF.

The CDR3 coding sequence is TGTGCCAGCAGCAACCCAGGGACAGGGGGCGGCGAGCAGTACTTC. This translates into CASSNPGTGGGEQYF. This chain connects TRBV7-3 to TRBJ2-7; 12 bases are shared with TRBD1. The CDR3 sequence is 15 residues long. CDR1 is SGHTA and CDR2 is FQGTGA in the germline V gene. With 5 bases clipped from V and 6 bases from J, the junction kept 8 bases outside the gene matches.

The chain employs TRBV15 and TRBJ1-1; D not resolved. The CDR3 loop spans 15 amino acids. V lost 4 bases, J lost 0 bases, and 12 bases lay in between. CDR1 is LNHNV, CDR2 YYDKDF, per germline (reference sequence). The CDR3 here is CATSTGSFLNTEAFF. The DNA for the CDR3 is TGTGCCACCAGCACCGGGAGCTTTCTGAACACTGAAGCTTTCTTT.

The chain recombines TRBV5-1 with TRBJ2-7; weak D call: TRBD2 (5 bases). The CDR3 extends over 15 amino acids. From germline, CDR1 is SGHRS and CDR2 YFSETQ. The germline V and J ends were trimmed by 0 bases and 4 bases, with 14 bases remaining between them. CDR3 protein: CASSLGVTEAYEQYF. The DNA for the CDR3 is TGCGCCAGCAGCTTGGGTGTTACGGAGGCTTACGAGCAGTACTTC.

The CDR3 bases are TGTGCCAGCAGCGTTGGGTTAGGAGGGGATATTGACTATGGCTACACCTTC. Translated, it gives CASSVGLGGDIDYGYTF. The J gene is TRBJ1-2, the V gene TRBV9; tentatively, D is TRBD1 (5 bases). Germline CDR1 reads SGDLS; CDR2 reads YYNGEE. The V end was cut by 2 bases, the J end by 3 bases, with 20 bases between. CDR3 length equals 17 residues.

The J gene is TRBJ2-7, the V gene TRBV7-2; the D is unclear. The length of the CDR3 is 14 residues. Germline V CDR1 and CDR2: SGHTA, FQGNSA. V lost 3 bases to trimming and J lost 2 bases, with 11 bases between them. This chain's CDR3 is CASSLGHKPYEQYF. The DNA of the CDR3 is TGTGCCAGCAGCTTGGGCCACAAGCCCTACGAGCAGTACTTC. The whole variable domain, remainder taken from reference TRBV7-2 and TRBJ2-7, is GAGVSQSPSNKVTEKGKDVELRCDPISGHTALYWYRQSLGQGLEFLIYFQGNSAPDKSGLPSDRFSAERTGGSVSTLTIQRTQQEDSAVYLCASSLGHKPYEQYFGPGTRLTVT.

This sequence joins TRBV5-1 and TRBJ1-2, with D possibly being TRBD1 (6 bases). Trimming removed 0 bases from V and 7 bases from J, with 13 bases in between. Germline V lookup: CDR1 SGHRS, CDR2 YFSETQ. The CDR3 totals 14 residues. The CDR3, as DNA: TGCGCCAGCAGCTTGGACAGGGATTTCGGTGGCTACACCTTC. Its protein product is CASSLDRDFGGYTF.

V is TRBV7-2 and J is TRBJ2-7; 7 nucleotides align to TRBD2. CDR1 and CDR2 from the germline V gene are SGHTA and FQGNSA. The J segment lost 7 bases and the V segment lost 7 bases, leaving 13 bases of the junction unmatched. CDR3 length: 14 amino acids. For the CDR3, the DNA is TGTGCCAGCACCGAGCGGGGCAGCGTCTTGGAGCAGTACTTC. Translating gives CASTERGSVLEQYF.

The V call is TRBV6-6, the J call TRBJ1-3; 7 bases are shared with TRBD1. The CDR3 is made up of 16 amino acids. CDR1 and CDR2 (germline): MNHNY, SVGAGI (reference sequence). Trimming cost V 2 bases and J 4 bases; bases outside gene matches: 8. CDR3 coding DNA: TGTGCCAGCAGTTACGGACAGGAACGCGGAGGAAACACCATATATTTT. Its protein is CASSYGQERGGNTIYF.

CDR3 nucleotide sequence: TGTGCCAGCAGTTACTCGAATCAGGGGTCCTACACCTTC. Translated, it gives CASSYSNQGSYTF. The chain is built from TRBV6-5 and TRBJ1-2; a weak D match, TRBD1 (6 bases). Germline assignment: CDR1 MNHEY and CDR2 SVGAGI. The germline V and J ends were trimmed by 0 bases and 10 bases, with 12 bases remaining between them. This CDR3 contains 13 residues.

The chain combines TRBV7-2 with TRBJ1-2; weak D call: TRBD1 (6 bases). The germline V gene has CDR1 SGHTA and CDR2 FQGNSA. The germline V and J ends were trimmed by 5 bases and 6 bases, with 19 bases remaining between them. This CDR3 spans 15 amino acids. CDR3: CASSPGQPAGNGYTF. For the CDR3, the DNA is TGTGCCAGCAGCCCCGGACAGCCGGCTGGGAATGGCTACACCTTC.

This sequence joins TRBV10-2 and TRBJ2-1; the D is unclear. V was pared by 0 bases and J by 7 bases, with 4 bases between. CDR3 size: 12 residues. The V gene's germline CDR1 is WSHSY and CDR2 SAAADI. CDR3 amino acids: CASSESRNEQFF. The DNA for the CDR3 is TGCGCCAGCAGTGAGTCGAGGAATGAGCAGTTCTTC.

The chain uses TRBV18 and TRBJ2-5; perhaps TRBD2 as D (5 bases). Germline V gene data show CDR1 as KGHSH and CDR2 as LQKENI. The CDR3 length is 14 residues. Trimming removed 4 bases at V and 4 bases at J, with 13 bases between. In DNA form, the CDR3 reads TGTGCCAGCTCACTTTTCGAGGGTCGAGAGACCCAGTACTTC. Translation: CASSLFEGRETQYF.

This CDR3 reads CASSQVKRTGVNSPLHF. DNA for the CDR3: TGCGCCAGCAGCCAAGTAAAGAGGACAGGGGTCAATTCACCCCTCCACTTT. This rearrangement joins TRBV4-1 to TRBJ1-6; 9 nucleotides line up with TRBD1. Trimming at V came to 1 base and at J to 7 bases, leaving 8 bases not matched to a gene. The CDR3 runs 17 residues. Germline CDR1 reads MGHRA; CDR2 reads YSYEKL.

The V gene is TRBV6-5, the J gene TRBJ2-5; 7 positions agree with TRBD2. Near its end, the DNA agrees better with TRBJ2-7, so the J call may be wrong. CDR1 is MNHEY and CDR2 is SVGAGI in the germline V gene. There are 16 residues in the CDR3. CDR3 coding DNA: TGTGCCAGCAGTTACCGGCCAGCGGGAAGCTCCTACGAGCAGTACTTC. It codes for CASSYRPAGSSYEQYF.

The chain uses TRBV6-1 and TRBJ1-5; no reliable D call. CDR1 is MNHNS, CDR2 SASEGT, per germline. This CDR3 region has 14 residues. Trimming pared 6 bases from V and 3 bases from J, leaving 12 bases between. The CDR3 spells CASSVESYNQPQHF. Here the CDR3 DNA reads TGTGCCAGCAGCGTTGAAAGCTACAATCAGCCCCAGCATTTT.

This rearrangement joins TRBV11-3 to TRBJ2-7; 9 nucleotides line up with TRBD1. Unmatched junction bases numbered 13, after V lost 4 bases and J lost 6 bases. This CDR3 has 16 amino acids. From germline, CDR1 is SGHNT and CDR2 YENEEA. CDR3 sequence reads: CASSSRTGTGPSEQYF. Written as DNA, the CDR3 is TGTGCCAGCAGCTCCCGGACCGGGACAGGGCCCTCCGAGCAGTACTTC.

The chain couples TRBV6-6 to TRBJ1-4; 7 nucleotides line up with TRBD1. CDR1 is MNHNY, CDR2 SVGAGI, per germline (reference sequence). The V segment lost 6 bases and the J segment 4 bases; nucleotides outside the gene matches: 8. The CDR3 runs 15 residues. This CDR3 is CASSPTGAGNEKLFF. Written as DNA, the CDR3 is TGTGCCAGCAGCCCCACAGGGGCGGGTAATGAAAAACTGTTTTTT.

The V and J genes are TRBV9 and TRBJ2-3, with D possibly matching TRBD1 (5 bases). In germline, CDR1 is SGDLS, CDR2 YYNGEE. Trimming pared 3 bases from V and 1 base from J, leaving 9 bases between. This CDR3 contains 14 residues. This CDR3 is CASSAIGGTDTQYF. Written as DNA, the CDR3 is TGTGCCAGCAGCGCGATAGGGGGCACAGATACGCAGTATTTT.

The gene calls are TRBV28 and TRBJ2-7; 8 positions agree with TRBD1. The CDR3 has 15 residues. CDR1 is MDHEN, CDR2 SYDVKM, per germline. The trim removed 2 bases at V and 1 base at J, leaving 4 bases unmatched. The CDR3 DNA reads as TGTGCCAGCAGTTTAAGGGGACAGGAGTCCTACGAGCAGTACTTC. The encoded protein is CASSLRGQESYEQYF.

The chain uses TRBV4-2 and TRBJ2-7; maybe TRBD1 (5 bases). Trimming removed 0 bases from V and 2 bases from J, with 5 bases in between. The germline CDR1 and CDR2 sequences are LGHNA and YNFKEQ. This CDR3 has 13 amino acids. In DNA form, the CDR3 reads TGTGCCAGCAGCCAAGAACAGGCCTACGAGCAGTACTTC. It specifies CASSQEQAYEQYF.

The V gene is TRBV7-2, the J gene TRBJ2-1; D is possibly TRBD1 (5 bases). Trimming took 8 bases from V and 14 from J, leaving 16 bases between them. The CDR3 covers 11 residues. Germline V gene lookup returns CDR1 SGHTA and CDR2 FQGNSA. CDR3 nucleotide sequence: TGTGCCAGCGGAGTGGGGCAGTATAAGTTCTTC. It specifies CASGVGQYKFF.

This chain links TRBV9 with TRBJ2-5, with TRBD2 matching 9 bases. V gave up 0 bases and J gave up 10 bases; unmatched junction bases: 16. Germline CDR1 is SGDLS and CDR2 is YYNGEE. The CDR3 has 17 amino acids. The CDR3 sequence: CASSVDGRAGGRKGQYF. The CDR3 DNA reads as TGTGCCAGCAGCGTAGACGGGAGGGCGGGAGGGAGGAAAGGCCAGTACTTC.

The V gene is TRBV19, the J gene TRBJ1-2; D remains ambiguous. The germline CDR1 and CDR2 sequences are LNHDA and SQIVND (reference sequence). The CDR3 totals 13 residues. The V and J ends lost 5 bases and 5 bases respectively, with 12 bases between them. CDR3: CASSVEGFYGYTF. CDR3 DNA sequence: TGTGCCAGTAGTGTTGAGGGCTTTTATGGCTACACCTTC.

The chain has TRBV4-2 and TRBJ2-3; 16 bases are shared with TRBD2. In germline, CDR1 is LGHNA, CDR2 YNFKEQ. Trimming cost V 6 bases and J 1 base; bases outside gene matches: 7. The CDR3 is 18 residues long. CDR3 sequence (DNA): TGTGCCAGCAGTTCCGGGACTAGCGGGGGGGCACGCACAGATACGCAGTATTTT. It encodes CASSSGTSGGARTDTQYF.

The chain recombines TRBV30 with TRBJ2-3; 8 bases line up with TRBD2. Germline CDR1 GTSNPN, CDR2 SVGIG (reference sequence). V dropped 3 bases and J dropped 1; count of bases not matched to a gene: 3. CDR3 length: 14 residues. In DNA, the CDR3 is TGTGCCTGGAGGCGGGGGGACCGCACAGATACGCAGTATTTT. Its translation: CAWRRGDRTDTQYF.